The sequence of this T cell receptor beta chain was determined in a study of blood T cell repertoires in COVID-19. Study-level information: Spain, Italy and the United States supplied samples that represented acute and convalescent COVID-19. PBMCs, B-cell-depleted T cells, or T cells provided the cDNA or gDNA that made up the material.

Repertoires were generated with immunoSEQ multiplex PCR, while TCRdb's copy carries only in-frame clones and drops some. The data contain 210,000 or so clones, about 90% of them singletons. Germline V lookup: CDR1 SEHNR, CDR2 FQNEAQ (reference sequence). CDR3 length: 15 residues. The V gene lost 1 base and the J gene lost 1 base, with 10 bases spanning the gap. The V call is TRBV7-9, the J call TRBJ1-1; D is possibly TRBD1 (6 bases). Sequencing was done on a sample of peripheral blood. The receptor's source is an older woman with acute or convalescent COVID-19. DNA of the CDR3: TGTGCCAGCAGCTTAGGGGACACCCAGAACACTGAAGCTTTCTTT. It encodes CASSLGDTQNTEAFF.